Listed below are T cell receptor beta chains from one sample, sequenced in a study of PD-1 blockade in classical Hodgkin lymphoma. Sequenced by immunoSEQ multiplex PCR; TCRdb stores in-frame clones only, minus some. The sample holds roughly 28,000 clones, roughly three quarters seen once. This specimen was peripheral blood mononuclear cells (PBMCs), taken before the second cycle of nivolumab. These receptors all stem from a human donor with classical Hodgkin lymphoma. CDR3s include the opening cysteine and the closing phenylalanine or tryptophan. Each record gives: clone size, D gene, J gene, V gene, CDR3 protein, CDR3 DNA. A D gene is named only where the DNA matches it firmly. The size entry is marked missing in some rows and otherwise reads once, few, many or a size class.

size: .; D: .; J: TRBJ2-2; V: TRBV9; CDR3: CASSGTDTNTGELFF; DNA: TGTGCCAGCAGCGGCACAGATACGAACACCGGGGAGCTGTTTTTT
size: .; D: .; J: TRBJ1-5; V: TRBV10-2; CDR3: CASSEGYQPQHF; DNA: TGCGCCAGCAGTGAAGGCTACCAGCCCCAGCATTTT
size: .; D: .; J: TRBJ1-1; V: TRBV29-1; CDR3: CSVQNTEAFF; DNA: TGCAGCGTTCAGAACACTGAAGCTTTCTTT
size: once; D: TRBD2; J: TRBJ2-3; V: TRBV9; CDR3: CASSVGSSGVTDTQYF; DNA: TGTGCCAGCAGCGTAGGGTCTAGCGGGGTCACAGATACGCAGTATTTT
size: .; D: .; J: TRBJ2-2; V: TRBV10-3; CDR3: CAIRGDLKATGELFF; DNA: TGTGCCATCAGGGGAGACCTTAAGGCAACCGGGGAGCTGTTTTTT
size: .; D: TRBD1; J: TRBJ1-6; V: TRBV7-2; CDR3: CASSFQGAGGSPLHF; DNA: TGTGCCAGCAGCTTTCAGGGGGCTGGAGGTTCACCCCTCCACTTT
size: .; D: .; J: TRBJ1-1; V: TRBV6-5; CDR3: CASSWDTLNTEAFF; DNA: TGTGCCAGCAGTTGGGACACCTTGAACACTGAAGCTTTCTTT
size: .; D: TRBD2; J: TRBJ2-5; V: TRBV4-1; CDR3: CASSQDGGLAAVTQYF; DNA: TGCGCCAGCAGCCAAGATGGGGGACTAGCGGCCGTTACCCAGTACTTC
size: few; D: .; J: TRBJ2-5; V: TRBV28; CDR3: CASSLPRAGETQYF; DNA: TGTGCCAGCAGTTTACCCAGGGCTGGAGAGACCCAGTACTTC
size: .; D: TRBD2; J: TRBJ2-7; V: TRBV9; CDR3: CASSVGLGLARESYEQYF; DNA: TGTGCCAGCAGCGTAGGCCTGGGACTAGCGAGGGAATCCTACGAGCAGTACTTC
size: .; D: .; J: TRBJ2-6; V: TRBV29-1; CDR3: CSVAPSGANVLTF; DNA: TGCAGCGTTGCCCCCTCTGGGGCCAACGTCCTGACTTTC
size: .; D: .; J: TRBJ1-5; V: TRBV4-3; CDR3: CASSQDFRAAQPQHF; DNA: TGCGCCAGCAGCCAAGATTTTAGGGCGGCTCAGCCCCAGCATTTT
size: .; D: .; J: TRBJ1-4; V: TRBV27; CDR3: CASSPLLREKLFF; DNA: TGTGCCAGCAGTCCTCTACTCCGTGAAAAACTGTTTTTT
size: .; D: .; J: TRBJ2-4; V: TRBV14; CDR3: CASSQQGIQYF; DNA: TGTGCCAGCAGCCAGCAGGGCATTCAGTACTTC
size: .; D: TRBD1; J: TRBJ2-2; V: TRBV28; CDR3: CASSFLGQGRTGELFF; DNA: TGTGCCAGCAGTTTCTTGGGACAGGGTAGGACCGGGGAGCTGTTTTTT
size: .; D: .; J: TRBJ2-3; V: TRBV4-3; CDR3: CASSQEEGSGTQYF; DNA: TGCGCCAGCAGCCAAGAAGAGGGCAGCGGTACGCAGTATTTT
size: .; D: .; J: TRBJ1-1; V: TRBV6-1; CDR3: CASSDPGSGTEAFF; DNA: TGTGCCAGCAGTGACCCAGGGTCGGGCACTGAAGCTTTCTTT
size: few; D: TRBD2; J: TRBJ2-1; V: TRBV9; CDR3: CASSVQLAVYEEQFF; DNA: TGTGCCAGCAGCGTGCAACTAGCGGTCTACGAGGAGCAGTTCTTC
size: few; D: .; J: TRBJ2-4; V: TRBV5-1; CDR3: CASRPSGTPGDIQYF; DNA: TGCGCCAGCAGACCCTCAGGGACCCCGGGGGACATTCAGTACTTC
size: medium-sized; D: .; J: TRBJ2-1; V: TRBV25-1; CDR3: CASSTLGGNNEQFF; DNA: TGTGCCAGCAGCACCTTAGGGGGAAACAATGAGCAGTTCTTC
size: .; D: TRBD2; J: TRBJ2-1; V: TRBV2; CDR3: CASRGLAGINEQFF; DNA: TGTGCCAGCAGAGGACTAGCGGGGATCAATGAGCAGTTCTTC
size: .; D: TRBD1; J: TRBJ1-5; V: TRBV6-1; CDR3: CASRAGQGLNQPQHF; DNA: TGTGCCAGCAGGGCGGGACAGGGTCTGAATCAGCCCCAGCATTTT
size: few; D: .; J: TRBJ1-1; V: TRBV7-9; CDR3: CASSLPDRQTNTEAFF; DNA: TGTGCCAGCAGCCTACCCGACAGACAGACGAACACTGAAGCTTTCTTT
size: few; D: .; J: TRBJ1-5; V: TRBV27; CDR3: CASSLAQVNQPQHF; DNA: TGTGCCAGCAGTTTAGCACAAGTCAATCAGCCCCAGCATTTT
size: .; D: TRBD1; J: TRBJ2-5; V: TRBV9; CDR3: CASSISTGGETQYF; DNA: TGTGCCAGCAGCATCTCGACAGGGGGGGAGACCCAGTACTTC
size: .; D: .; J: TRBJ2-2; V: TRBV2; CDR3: CASSVHDRTGELFF; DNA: TGTGCCAGCAGTGTTCACGACCGGACCGGGGAGCTGTTTTTT
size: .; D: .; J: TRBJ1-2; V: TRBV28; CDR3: CASSLSGRRNYGYTF; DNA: TGTGCCAGCAGTCTCAGCGGACGGCGGAACTATGGCTACACCTTC
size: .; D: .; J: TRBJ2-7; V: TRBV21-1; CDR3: CASRQSYEQYF; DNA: TGTGCCAGCAGACAGTCCTACGAGCAGTACTTC
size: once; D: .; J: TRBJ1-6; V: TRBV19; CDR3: CASSILGAPLHF; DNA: TGTGCCAGTAGTATACTTGGGGCTCCCCTCCACTTT
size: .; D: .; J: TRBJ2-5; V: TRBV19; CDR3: CASSRDRPGTQYF; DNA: TGTGCCAGTAGCCGGGACCGTCCGGGGACCCAGTACTTC
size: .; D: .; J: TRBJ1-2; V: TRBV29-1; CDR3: CSVEAGTDDIYGYTF; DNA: TGCAGCGTTGAAGCCGGAACCGACGATATCTATGGCTACACCTTC